This passage covers 27 T cell receptor beta chains from one sample sequenced in a study of control samples from healthy donors and cancer patients. Measured with immunoSEQ multiplex PCR; TCRdb has only the in-frame clones, and not every one. The sample carries about 150,000 clones, roughly 94% recorded once. The source material was PBMCs. These receptors all stem from a man in his sixties with colorectal cancer.

The V and J genes are TRBV7-7 and TRBJ2-5, with 12 positions matching TRBD1. The CDR3 has 16 residues. In germline, CDR1 is SSHAT, CDR2 FNYEAQ (reference sequence). V dropped 5 bases and J dropped 5; count of bases not matched to a gene: 9. The CDR3: CASSPGQGAFGETQYF. The CDR3, as DNA: TGTGCCAGCAGCCCGGGACAGGGGGCCTTTGGGGAGACCCAGTACTTC. The variable domain in full, with the rest retrieved from reference TRBV7-7 and TRBJ2-5, is GAGVSQSPRYKVTKRGQDVTLRCDPISSHATLYWYQQALGQGPEFLTYFNYEAQPDKSGLPSDRFSAERPEGSISTLTIQRTEQRDSAMYRCASSPGQGAFGETQYFGPGTRLLVL.

This clone was seen once. The V call is TRBV7-9, the J call TRBJ1-1, with 7 bases aligning to TRBD1. The trim removed 11 bases at V and 4 bases at J, leaving 10 bases unmatched. CDR1 and CDR2 (germline): SEHNR, FQNEAQ (reference sequence). The CDR3 sequence is 13 residues long. The CDR3 DNA reads TGTGCCGGACAGACAGGGTACGTCACTGAAGCTTTCTTT. The encoded protein is CAGQTGYVTEAFF.

This clone appeared once. The V gene is TRBV12-3 or TRBV12-4, the J gene TRBJ1-2; 7 nucleotides align to TRBD1. The CDR3 length is 13 residues. After removal of 8 bases from V and 4 bases from J, the junction contained 7 bases not matched to a gene. CDR3 bases: TGTGCCAGCTTAAAAGGGGGCGGCTATGGCTACACCTTC. Amino acid sequence: CASLKGGGYGYTF.

The rearrangement uses TRBV29-1 and TRBJ1-1; no definite D call. This CDR3 contains 11 residues. The germline V gene encodes CDR1 SQVTM and CDR2 ANQGSEA. Trimming removed 0 bases from V and 10 bases from J, with 9 bases in between. DNA of the CDR3: TGCAGCGTTGAAGATCCCGCGTCAGCTTTCTTT. Translated, it gives CSVEDPASAFF.

The count of this clone is one. The chain uses TRBV5-1 and TRBJ2-7; D not resolved. Trimming shortened V by 0 bases and J by 0 bases, and 10 bases separated the two germline ends. CDR1 SGHRS and CDR2 YFSETQ come from the germline V gene. The length of the CDR3 is 15 residues. The DNA for the CDR3 is TGCGCCAGCAGCTTGGTAGCAGGAGCCTCCTACGAGCAGTACTTC. Its protein product is CASSLVAGASYEQYF.

The chain uses TRBV2 and TRBJ2-3; D is ambiguous. V was shortened by 3 bases and J by 2 bases, with 12 bases between the two germline ends. Germline CDR1 SNHLY, CDR2 FYNNEI. The CDR3 length is 15 residues. As DNA, the CDR3 is TGTGCCAGCAGTGATTCCGGCACCTTCACAGATACGCAGTATTTT. Translating it yields CASSDSGTFTDTQYF.

The V and J genes are TRBV9 and TRBJ1-4, with 7 bases aligning to TRBD1. The V gene's germline CDR1 is SGDLS and CDR2 YYNGEE. The CDR3 is 15 residues long. V was clipped by 4 bases and J by 3 bases; unmatched bases: 6. The CDR3 here is CASSPQGSPNEKLFF. The CDR3 DNA reads TGTGCCAGCAGCCCACAGGGGAGTCCTAATGAAAAACTGTTTTTT.

The chain is built from TRBV5-1 and TRBJ2-3; D not resolved. V shed 4 bases and J shed 0 bases, with 12 bases lying between them. Per the germline V gene, CDR1 is SGHRS and CDR2 is YFSETQ. CDR3 length equals 15 residues. CDR3 DNA sequence: TGCGCCAGCAGCCCGGACCTCAAGAGCACAGATACGCAGTATTTT. This gives the protein CASSPDLKSTDTQYF.

The chain uses TRBV24-1 and TRBJ2-1, with a possible D match to TRBD2 (6 bases). Germline lookup yields CDR1 KGHDR and CDR2 SFDVKD. This CDR3 spans 17 amino acids. The V and J ends lost 4 bases and 0 bases respectively, with 15 bases between them. The DNA for the CDR3 is TGTGCCACCAGTGACCTGGGTGGGGGGAGCTCCTACAATGAGCAGTTCTTC. Translation gives CATSDLGGGSSYNEQFF.

The chain recombines TRBV12-3 or TRBV12-4 with TRBJ1-1, with unresolved D. The CDR3 totals 12 residues. The V and J ends lost 2 bases and 6 bases respectively, with 7 bases between them. DNA for the CDR3: TGTGCCAGCAGTTTAATCCCCCCTGAAGCTTTCTTT. This translates into CASSLIPPEAFF.

On this clone: The sample has other DNA sequences that encode this CDR3 too. This chain joins TRBV6-5 and TRBJ1-2; 9 bases are a match to TRBD1. CDR1 and CDR2 (germline): MNHEY, SVGAGI. V trimming: 5 bases; J trimming: 4 bases; junction bases outside the gene matches: 8. The CDR3 runs 15 residues. The CDR3 loop is CASSSAGTGTYGYTF. The CDR3 nucleotides read TGTGCCAGCAGTAGTGCCGGGACAGGGACCTATGGCTACACCTTC.

V usage is TRBV5-6 and J usage is TRBJ2-7; no definite D call. Germline CDR1 reads SGHDT; CDR2 reads YYEEEE. The CDR3 is 13 residues long. Trimming shortened V by 2 bases and J by 3 bases, and 9 bases separated the two germline ends. The chain's CDR3 is CASSFRMHYEQYF. Written as DNA, the CDR3 is TGTGCCAGCAGCTTTCGTATGCACTACGAGCAGTACTTC.

The V and J genes are TRBV2 and TRBJ1-1, with unresolved D. Germline CDR1 SNHLY, CDR2 FYNNEI. Trimming stripped 4 bases from V and 1 base from J, with 10 bases between. The CDR3 runs 14 residues. CDR3 residues: CASSAFEGNTEAFF. As DNA, the CDR3 is TGTGCCAGCAGTGCTTTCGAAGGGAACACTGAAGCTTTCTTT.

The chain combines TRBV27 with TRBJ1-5, with D possibly being TRBD1 (6 bases). This CDR3 is built from 17 residues. Germline CDR1 reads MNHEY; CDR2 reads SMNVEV (reference sequence). With 6 bases removed from V and 5 bases from J, the gap between germline ends came to 23 bases. The CDR3 is CASSPGRQDRVDQPQHF. DNA for the CDR3: TGTGCCAGCAGCCCCGGGAGACAGGACCGGGTCGATCAGCCCCAGCATTTT.

This clone was seen only once. This chain connects TRBV5-1 to TRBJ2-7, with TRBD2 identical over 11 bases. CDR3 size: 20 residues. CDR1 is SGHRS, CDR2 YFSETQ, per germline. The V segment lost 4 bases and the J segment 4 bases; nucleotides outside the gene matches: 22. CDR3 sequence (DNA): TGCGCCAGCAGCCGTCTGACAGGGTTGAATAGCGGGGGGGCCACGTACGAGCAGTACTTC. It is translated as CASSRLTGLNSGGATYEQYF.

The chain has TRBV6-2 or TRBV6-3 and TRBJ2-2; possible D gene TRBD1, 6 bases. V was trimmed by 4 bases and J by 4 bases, leaving 10 bases between them. This CDR3 is built from 14 residues. Germline values: CDR1 MNHEY, CDR2 SVGEGT. CDR3 coding DNA: TGTGCCAGCAGTTCAGGGGACGGCACCGGGGAGCTGTTTTTT. This gives the protein CASSSGDGTGELFF.

The CDR3 protein is CAWSAHSGGAGDEQFF. The CDR3 DNA follows: TGTGCCTGGAGTGCTCATAGCGGGGGGGCCGGCGATGAGCAGTTCTTC. The chain employs TRBV30 and TRBJ2-1; 11 bases fit TRBD2. Trimming cost V 1 base and J 8 bases; bases outside gene matches: 10. Per germline, CDR1 GTSNPN and CDR2 SVGIG (reference sequence). This CDR3 region has 16 residues.

The chain employs TRBV7-9 and TRBJ2-3; weak D call: TRBD1 (5 bases). V was pared by 3 bases and J by 0 bases, with 10 bases between. The CDR3 has 15 amino acids. The germline CDR1 and CDR2 sequences are SEHNR and FQNEAQ (reference sequence). The chain's CDR3 is CASSFQGPSTDTQYF. The CDR3 bases are TGTGCCAGCAGCTTCCAGGGTCCCAGCACAGATACGCAGTATTTT.

The rearrangement links TRBV6-5 to TRBJ1-6; perhaps TRBD1 as D (6 bases). V dropped 6 bases and J dropped 7 bases, with 13 bases sitting between them. The CDR3 has 14 residues. CDR1 and CDR2 (germline): MNHEY, SVGAGI. The CDR3 is CASSRTALNSPLHF. Written as DNA, the CDR3 is TGTGCCAGCAGCCGGACAGCACTCAATTCACCCCTCCACTTT.

This clone was observed a single time. This rearrangement joins TRBV7-9 to TRBJ2-5; 9 nucleotides agree with TRBD2. The CDR3 consists of 17 residues. The germline V gene encodes CDR1 SEHNR and CDR2 FQNEAQ (reference sequence). The ends lost 3 bases at V and 2 bases at J; junction bases unmatched: 10. The CDR3 region is CASSFQRGALQQETQYF. Written as DNA, the CDR3 is TGTGCCAGCAGCTTCCAGCGGGGGGCCCTTCAGCAAGAGACCCAGTACTTC.

The chain recombines TRBV9 with TRBJ1-2; D ambiguous. The CDR3 is 12 amino acids. Germline CDR1 SGDLS, CDR2 YYNGEE. Trimming cost V 0 bases and J 8 bases, with 8 bases left between them. The CDR3 spells CASSVGVGGYTF. In DNA, the CDR3 is TGTGCCAGCAGCGTAGGGGTAGGGGGCTACACCTTC.

This chain uses TRBV27 with TRBJ1-6; maybe TRBD1 (6 bases). Germline assignment: CDR1 MNHEY and CDR2 SMNVEV (reference sequence). Trimming removed 2 bases at V and 7 bases at J, with 15 bases between. There are 16 residues in the CDR3. CDR3 coding DNA: TGTGCCAGCAGTTTACTGGGGGGCGCTGTCAATTCACCCCTCCACTTT. Translated, it gives CASSLLGGAVNSPLHF.

The V gene is TRBV6-5, the J gene TRBJ1-5; the D is unclear. Germline CDR1 and CDR2: MNHEY and SVGAGI. The V end was cut by 7 bases, the J end by 6 bases, with 13 bases between. CDR3 length equals 13 residues. The CDR3 protein is CASTQTYGQPQHF. In DNA form, the CDR3 reads TGTGCCAGCACACAGACTTACGGTCAGCCCCAGCATTTT.

The V and J genes are TRBV19 and TRBJ2-7; possibly TRBD2 for D (6 bases). The CDR3 has 13 residues. Germline V gene lookup returns CDR1 LNHDA and CDR2 SQIVND (reference sequence). V gave up 3 bases and J gave up 3 bases, with 9 bases separating them. The CDR3 DNA is TGTGCCAGTAGTATTGGAGGGAACTACGAGCAGTACTTC. Its translation is CASSIGGNYEQYF.

A single count supports this clone. CDR3 DNA: TGTGCCCCCGGGGGGGGGTCGGGCAATCAGCCCCAGCATTTT. Amino acid sequence: CAPGGGSGNQPQHF. This sequence joins TRBV24-1 and TRBJ1-5; the D gene is possibly TRBD1 (5 bases). The CDR3 extends over 14 amino acids. Germline CDR1 reads KGHDR; CDR2 reads SFDVKD. Between the trimmed V and J ends, which lost 12 bases and 2 bases, there was a span of 16 bases.

The chain employs TRBV6-1 and TRBJ1-4, with D possibly being TRBD1 (6 bases). The V end lost 0 bases, the J end lost 8 bases, and 13 bases lay between the germline ends. Germline CDR1 is MNHNS and CDR2 is SASEGT. The CDR3 has 15 amino acids. CDR3 in DNA: TGTGCCAGCAGTGAAGCGTGGGGGCACGGGGAAAAACTGTTTTTT. Translating it yields CASSEAWGHGEKLFF.

This chain links TRBV5-1 with TRBJ1-1, with unresolved D. The CDR3 runs to 12 residues. CDR1 and CDR2 (germline): SGHRS, YFSETQ. V was trimmed by 1 base and J by 8 bases, leaving 9 bases between them. The DNA for the CDR3 is TGCGCCAGCAGCTTGCCCAGTGTCGAAGCTTTCTTT. Translating gives CASSLPSVEAFF.